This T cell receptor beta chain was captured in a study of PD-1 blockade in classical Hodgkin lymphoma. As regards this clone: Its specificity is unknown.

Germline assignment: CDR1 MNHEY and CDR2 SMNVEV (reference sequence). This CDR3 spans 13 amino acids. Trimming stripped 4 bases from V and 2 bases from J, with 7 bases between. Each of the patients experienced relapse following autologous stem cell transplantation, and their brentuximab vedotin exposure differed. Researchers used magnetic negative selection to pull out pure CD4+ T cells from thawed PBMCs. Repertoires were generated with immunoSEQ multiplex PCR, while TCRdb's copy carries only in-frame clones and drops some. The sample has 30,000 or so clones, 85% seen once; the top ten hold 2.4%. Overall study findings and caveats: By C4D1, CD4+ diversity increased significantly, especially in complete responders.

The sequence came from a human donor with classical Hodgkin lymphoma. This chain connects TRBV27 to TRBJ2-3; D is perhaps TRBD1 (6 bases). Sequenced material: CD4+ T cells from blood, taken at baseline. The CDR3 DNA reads TGTGCCAGCAGTTGGACAGTCACAGATACGCAGTATTTT. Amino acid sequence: CASSWTVTDTQYF.